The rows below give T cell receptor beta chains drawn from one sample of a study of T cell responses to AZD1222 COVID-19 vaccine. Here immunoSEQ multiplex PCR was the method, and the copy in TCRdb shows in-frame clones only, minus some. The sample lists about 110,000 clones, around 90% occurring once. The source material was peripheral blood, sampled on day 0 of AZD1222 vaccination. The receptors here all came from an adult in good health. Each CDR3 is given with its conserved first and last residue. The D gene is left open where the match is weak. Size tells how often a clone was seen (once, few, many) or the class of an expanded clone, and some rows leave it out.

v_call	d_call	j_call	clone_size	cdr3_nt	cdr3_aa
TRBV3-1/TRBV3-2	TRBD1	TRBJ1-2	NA	TGTGCCAGCAGCCTGGGGACAGGGGGCCTGACTATGTACACCTTC	CASSLGTGGLTMYTF
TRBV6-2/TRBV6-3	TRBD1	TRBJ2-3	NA	TGTGCCAGCAGCGAAGGACAGGCAACAACAGATACGCAGTATTTT	CASSEGQATTDTQYF
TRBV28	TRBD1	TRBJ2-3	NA	TGTGCCAGCAGTTCCGGACAGGGAGATACGCAGTATTTT	CASSSGQGDTQYF
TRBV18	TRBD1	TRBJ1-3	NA	TGTGCCAGCTCAAACAGGGGCCAAGTCTCTGGAAACACCATATATTTT	CASSNRGQVSGNTIYF
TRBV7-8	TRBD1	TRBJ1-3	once	TGTGCCAGCAGCTTATCCGGGACAGGGGCTGGAAACACCATATATTTT	CASSLSGTGAGNTIYF
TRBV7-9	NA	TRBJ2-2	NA	TGTGCCAGCAGCTTAGGGATCGGGGAGCTGTTTTTT	CASSLGIGELFF
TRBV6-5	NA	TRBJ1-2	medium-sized	TGTGCCAGCAGTTACGTGGGGGGTGGCTACACCTTC	CASSYVGGGYTF
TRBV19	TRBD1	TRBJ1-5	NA	TGTGCCAGTAGTATGACAGGGGCGAAACTCAATCAGCCCCAGCATTTT	CASSMTGAKLNQPQHF
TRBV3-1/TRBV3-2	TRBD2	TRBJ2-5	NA	TGTGCCAGCAGCCCGACTAGCGGACAAGAGACCCAGTACTTC	CASSPTSGQETQYF
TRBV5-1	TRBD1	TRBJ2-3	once	TGCGCCAGCAGCCCCACAAGGGGGCGCGGGTTTAGTGATACGCAGTATTTT	CASSPTRGRGFSDTQYF
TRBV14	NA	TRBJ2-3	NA	TGTGCCAGCAGCCAAGATTGGACGACGAGGACAGATACGCAGTATTTT	CASSQDWTTRTDTQYF
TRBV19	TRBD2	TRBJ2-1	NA	TGTGCCAGTAGTGGCGGGGGTTCCTACAATGAGCAGTTCTTC	CASSGGGSYNEQFF
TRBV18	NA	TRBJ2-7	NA	TGTGCCAGCTCACCGACCTTATACGAGCAGTACTTC	CASSPTLYEQYF
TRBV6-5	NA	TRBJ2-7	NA	TGTGCCAGCAGAACAGGGTGGTCAGGCTCCTACGAGCAGTACTTC	CASRTGWSGSYEQYF
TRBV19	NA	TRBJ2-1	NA	TGTGCCAGTAGTATAGGGCTTAACCACAATGAGCAGTTCTTC	CASSIGLNHNEQFF
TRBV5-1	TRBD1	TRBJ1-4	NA	TGCGCCAGCACCTTTGGACAGGGGGATGAAAAACTGTTTTTT	CASTFGQGDEKLFF
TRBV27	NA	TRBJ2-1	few	TGTGCCAGCAGTTTCTTGGGGACTGGTGAGCAGTTCTTC	CASSFLGTGEQFF
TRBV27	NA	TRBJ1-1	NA	TGTGCCAGCAGTTTACTAATTACGGGGGTAAACACTGAAGCTTTCTTT	CASSLLITGVNTEAFF